This paragraph reports one T cell receptor (beta chain). The sample originates from a study of T cell changes during pregnancy in multiple sclerosis. Sequencing was performed with immunoSEQ multiplex PCR; in TCRdb, only in-frame clones are kept and a portion is missing. The table shows some 51,000 clones, with 90% to 95% occurring only once. The V gene's germline CDR1 is PRHDT and CDR2 FYEKMQ (reference sequence). The V end lost 1 base, the J end lost 6 bases, and 13 bases lay between the germline ends. The CDR3 is 14 residues long. This chain connects TRBV13 to TRBJ2-7, with D perhaps TRBD1 (7 bases). This receptor was taken from a female donor with multiple sclerosis, enrolled in a pregnancy study. The sample in question was CD4+ T cells from peripheral blood mononuclear cells, obtained in the first trimester of pregnancy. Written as DNA, the CDR3 is TGTGCCAGCAGCTTAGAGCAGGGGGAGGCCGAGCAGTACTTC. Its translation: CASSLEQGEAEQYF.